This T cell receptor beta chain was recorded in a study of response to subunit inactivated influenza vaccine. The study's findings and limits: The authors suggested that few new T cells are recruited per seasonal influenza vaccination.

TCRdb itself ran the RT-PCR reads through MiXCR, one entry per CDR3 protein. Altogether 600,000 to 700,000 distinct CDR3 sequences are present, 14% being singletons, with the ten largest covering about 7.4%. This CDR3 region has 16 residues. Looked up from germline, CDR1 is DFQATT and CDR2 is SNEGSKA (reference sequence). V shed 6 bases and J 1 base; nucleotides not matched to a gene: 10. In this sample, this clonotype turned up a few times. Its antigen is unidentified. The sequence was collected from a man aged 45-65 years who received an inactivated influenza vaccine. This chain connects TRBV20-1 to TRBJ2-1, with 9 bases aligning to TRBD2. The source material was PBMCs from blood, sampled about 14 days before vaccination. DNA for the CDR3: TGCAGTGCCCTCACCCTCAGCGGGAGGTCCTACAATGAGCAGTTCTTC. This encodes CSALTLSGRSYNEQFF.